The 10 T cell receptor beta chains given below trace back to one sample, sequenced in a study of OX40 agonist ivuxolimab in advanced cancers. Library preparation used the immunoSEQ multiplex PCR assay. The immuneACCESS repertoire file appears here via TCRdb, limited to in-frame rearrangements. These files lack a portion of the clones; in checked studies, under half of the deficit traces to unresolved V genes, and the cause of the others is not known. The sample records tens of thousands of clones, about 83% of which are singletons. More than 15% of the sample rests with the top ten. The sequencing here drew on CD4+ or CD8+ T cells sorted from blood, taken in a trial of the OX40 agonist ivuxolimab. The receptors derive from an adult with an advanced solid tumor such as melanoma, head and neck, liver or kidney cancer.

This clone showed up just a few times. The chain uses TRBV10-2 and TRBJ2-3; no definite D call. Germline V CDR1 and CDR2: WSHSY, SAAADI. The CDR3 has 14 residues. V was trimmed by 3 bases and J by 7 bases, leaving 14 bases between them. CDR3 DNA sequence: TGCGCCAGCAGTGACGGCCCCGTAGGGAATACGCAGTATTTT. Amino acids: CASSDGPVGNTQYF.

This clone was detected once. This chain links TRBV4-1 with TRBJ1-1, with D possibly matching TRBD1 (6 bases). With 7 bases removed from V and 5 bases from J, the gap between germline ends came to 20 bases. This CDR3 spans 15 amino acids. In germline, CDR1 is MGHRA, CDR2 YSYEKL. CDR3 in amino acids: CASNYPQGGVTEAFF. CDR3 nucleotide sequence: TGCGCCAGCAACTACCCACAGGGTGGTGTAACTGAAGCTTTCTTT.

The rearrangement joins TRBV7-9 to TRBJ1-2, with 7 bases identical to TRBD1. This CDR3 contains 13 residues. V was clipped by 5 bases and J by 6 bases; unmatched bases: 6. Germline V lookup: CDR1 SEHNR, CDR2 FQNEAQ (reference sequence). The CDR3 sequence is CASSPNRGDGYTF. CDR3 bases: TGTGCCAGCAGCCCTAACAGGGGTGATGGCTACACCTTC. The full variable domain, rest sourced from reference TRBV7-9 and TRBJ1-2, is DTGVSQNPRHKITKRGQNVTFRCDPISEHNRLYWYRQTLGQGPEFLTYFQNEAQLEKSRLLSDRFSAERPKGSFSTLEIQRTEQGDSAMYLCASSPNRGDGYTFGSGTRLTVV.

By share, this clone counts as medium-sized. Distinct nucleotide sequences in the sample also encode this CDR3. The J gene is TRBJ2-7, the V gene TRBV4-1; D is perhaps TRBD2 (5 bases). CDR3 length: 14 amino acids. CDR1 is MGHRA, CDR2 YSYEKL, per germline. V lost 1 base, J lost 1 base, and 8 bases lay in between. Written as DNA, the CDR3 is TGCGCCAGCAGCCAAGGAGGAGGATCCTACGAGCAGTACTTC. It specifies CASSQGGGSYEQYF.

This sequence joins TRBV12-5 and TRBJ2-7; a possible D gene is TRBD2 (6 bases). Germline assignment: CDR1 LGHNT and CDR2 FRNRAP. The CDR3 is made up of 15 amino acids. The V end lost 4 bases, the J end lost 2 bases, and 15 bases lay between the germline ends. The chain's CDR3 is CASGSPGGLTYEQYF. CDR3 nucleotide sequence: TGTGCTAGTGGTTCCCCCGGAGGGCTTACCTACGAGCAGTACTTC.

The chain employs TRBV14 and TRBJ2-1, with 12 positions matching TRBD1. This CDR3 has 14 amino acids. From germline, CDR1 is SGHDN and CDR2 FVKESK. With 5 bases clipped from V and 7 bases from J, the junction kept 3 bases outside the gene matches. The CDR3 sequence is CASSGTGGWNEQFF. The DNA of the CDR3 is TGTGCCAGCAGCGGGACAGGGGGCTGGAATGAGCAGTTCTTC.

CDR3 sequence (DNA): TGTGCCAGTAGTATAGGCAGCACCGGGGAGCTGTTTTTT. Translated, it gives CASSIGSTGELFF. The rearrangement links TRBV19 to TRBJ2-2; D unclear. V was shortened by 1 base and J by 4 bases, with 4 bases between the two germline ends. The CDR3 runs to 13 residues. Per the germline V gene, CDR1 is LNHDA and CDR2 is SQIVND (reference sequence).

CDR3 in amino acids: CASSSRTGPLEQYF. The CDR3 region has the DNA TGTGCCAGCAGTTCCCGGACAGGCCCCCTCGAGCAGTACTTC. The chain combines TRBV27 with TRBJ2-7; 7 bases agree with TRBD1. CDR1 is MNHEY and CDR2 is SMNVEV in the germline V gene (reference sequence). The ends lost 4 bases at V and 6 bases at J; junction bases unmatched: 9. The CDR3 length is 14 residues.

The chain carries TRBV4-1 and TRBJ2-2, with 9 bases fitting TRBD1. V was pared by 3 bases and J by 3 bases, with 2 bases of the junction left unmatched. CDR3 length equals 15 residues. Germline CDR1 MGHRA, CDR2 YSYEKL. CDR3 region: CASSQTGGHTGELFF. CDR3 DNA: TGCGCCAGCAGCCAGACAGGGGGACACACCGGGGAGCTGTTTTTT.

This clone was observed a handful of times. The rearrangement uses TRBV18 and TRBJ2-3; D could derive from TRBD1 or TRBD2 (5 bases each). CDR1 is KGHSH, CDR2 LQKENI, per germline. The length of the CDR3 is 13 residues. The V end was cut by 3 bases, the J end by 5 bases, with 9 bases between. In nucleotides, the CDR3 is TGTGCCAGCTCACCGGGGGTGGTAGATACGCAGTATTTT. Translating gives CASSPGVVDTQYF.